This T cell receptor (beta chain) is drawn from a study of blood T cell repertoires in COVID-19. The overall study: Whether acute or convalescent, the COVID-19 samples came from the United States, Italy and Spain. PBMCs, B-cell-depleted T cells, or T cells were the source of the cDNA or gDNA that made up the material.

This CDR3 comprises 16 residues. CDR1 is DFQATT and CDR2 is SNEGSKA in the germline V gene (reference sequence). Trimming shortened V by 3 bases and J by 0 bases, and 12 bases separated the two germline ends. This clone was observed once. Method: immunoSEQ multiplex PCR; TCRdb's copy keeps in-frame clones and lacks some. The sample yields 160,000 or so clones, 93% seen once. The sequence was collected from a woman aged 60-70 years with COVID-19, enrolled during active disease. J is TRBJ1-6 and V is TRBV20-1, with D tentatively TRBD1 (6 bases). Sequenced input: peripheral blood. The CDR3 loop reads CSASGQIFSYNSPLHF. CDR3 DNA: TGCAGTGCTAGTGGACAGATTTTCTCCTATAATTCACCCCTCCACTTT.